This passage covers 27 T cell receptor beta chains from one sample sequenced in a study of blood T cell repertoires in COVID-19. Using immunoSEQ multiplex PCR, the repertoire was profiled, and TCRdb retains in-frame clones only, with some absent. Among under 200,000 clones, around 80% were seen once, and the ten largest hold 8% to 9.5%. The sequencing input was peripheral blood. These receptors were taken from a woman older than 75 with active or convalescent COVID-19.

The chain uses TRBV12-3 or TRBV12-4 and TRBJ1-2, with a possible D match to TRBD1 (5 bases). V gave up 5 bases and J gave up 6 bases, with 10 bases separating them. This CDR3 spans 12 amino acids. In DNA, the CDR3 is TGTGCCAGCAGTGGAGCAGGGAATGGCTACACCTTC. This sequence encodes CASSGAGNGYTF.

The gene calls are TRBV4-3 and TRBJ1-1; D ambiguous. CDR1 is LGHNA and CDR2 is YSLEER in the germline V gene. V lost 0 bases and J lost 1, with 6 bases in between. The CDR3 runs 14 residues. CDR3 in amino acids: CASSQEEGNTEAFF. The CDR3 nucleotides are TGCGCCAGCAGCCAAGAGGAGGGGAACACTGAAGCTTTCTTT.

The V and J genes are TRBV5-5 and TRBJ1-5, with 7 bases that match TRBD1. Germline V CDR1 and CDR2: SGHKS, YYEKEE (reference sequence). This CDR3 comprises 15 residues. Unmatched junction bases numbered 7, after V lost 0 bases and J lost 7 bases. The CDR3 DNA follows: TGTGCCAGCAGCTTGGTGGGCAGGGGGTTACAGCCCCAGCATTTT. This sequence encodes CASSLVGRGLQPQHF.

The V gene is TRBV6-2 or TRBV6-3, the J gene TRBJ2-3; 9 positions match TRBD1. CDR1 is MNHEY, CDR2 SVGEGT, per germline. This CDR3 spans 15 amino acids. The V segment lost 5 bases and the J segment 6 bases; nucleotides outside the gene matches: 9. The CDR3 protein is CASSPGQGNFDTQYF. The CDR3, as DNA: TGTGCCAGCAGTCCAGGACAGGGGAATTTTGATACGCAGTATTTT.

The rearrangement links TRBV5-1 to TRBJ2-7, with 11 bases that match TRBD2. Germline V gives CDR1 SGHRS, CDR2 YFSETQ. The CDR3 spans 17 residues. Losses at the gene ends were 0 bases for V and 3 bases for J; bases not matched to a gene: 8. The CDR3 DNA reads as TGCGCCAGCAGCTTGGCCGAACTAGCGGGGGCCATCTACGAGCAGTACTTC. It specifies CASSLAELAGAIYEQYF.

This rearrangement joins TRBV3-1 (or the pseudogene TRBV3-2) to TRBJ2-2, with D maybe TRBD1 (6 bases). Trimming took off 3 bases at V and 6 bases at J, with 17 bases between the two ends. Germline assignment: CDR1 LGHDT and CDR2 YNNKEL (reference sequence). The CDR3 spans 16 residues. The CDR3 nucleotides are TGTGCCAGCAGCCACCAAGACAGGTATCTGGCCGGGGAGCTGTTTTTT. It encodes CASSHQDRYLAGELFF.

The V gene is TRBV19, the J gene TRBJ2-7; TRBD1 agrees at 8 bases. Germline V gene sequence: CDR1 LNHDA, CDR2 SQIVND (reference sequence). The CDR3 runs 15 residues. The J segment lost 1 base and the V segment lost 5 bases, leaving 7 bases of the junction unmatched. This CDR3 is CASSLRQGPSYEQYF. The CDR3 DNA reads TGTGCCAGTAGTTTACGACAGGGGCCGTCCTACGAGCAGTACTTC.

The chain couples TRBV19 to TRBJ2-2, with a tentative D call TRBD2 (7 bases). V gave up 10 bases and J gave up 5 bases, with 20 bases separating them. CDR3 size: 15 residues. Germline assignment: CDR1 LNHDA and CDR2 SQIVND (reference sequence). The CDR3 protein is CATRPGRGGTGELFF. The CDR3 DNA follows: TGTGCCACTCGGCCGGGCAGGGGAGGGACCGGGGAGCTGTTTTTT.

The chain combines TRBV30 with TRBJ1-2, with TRBD1 matching 7 bases. CDR3 size: 12 residues. The V gene end was trimmed by 5 bases and the J gene end by 1 base; junction bases not matched to a gene: 1. Germline V CDR1 and CDR2: GTSNPN, SVGIG (reference sequence). CDR3 bases: TGTGCCTGGGACAGGGTTAACTATGGCTACACCTTC. Translation gives CAWDRVNYGYTF. Looking up the rest from reference TRBV30 and TRBJ1-2 gives the full variable domain: SQTIHQWPATLVQPVGSPLSLECTVEGTSNPNLYWYRQAAGRGLQLLFYSVGIGQISSEVPQNLSASRPQDRQFILSSKKLLLSDSGFYLCAWDRVNYGYTFGSGTRLTVV.

This clone appeared once. This chain links TRBV7-2 with TRBJ1-1; D unclear. The CDR3 is made up of 14 amino acids. Germline CDR1 reads SGHTA; CDR2 reads FQGNSA. Trimming stripped 5 bases from V and 1 base from J, with 11 bases between. CDR3 DNA sequence: TGTGCCAGCAGCCCGAGCTCCCAGAACACTGAAGCTTTCTTT. Translation gives CASSPSSQNTEAFF.

This sequence joins TRBV3-1 (or the pseudogene TRBV3-2) and TRBJ1-3; D perhaps matches TRBD1 (6 bases). The CDR3 runs to 16 residues. V was trimmed by 1 base and J by 0 bases, leaving 10 bases between them. Germline-derived CDR1 and CDR2 are LGHDT and YNNKEL (reference sequence). CDR3 nucleotides: TGTGCCAGCAGCCAAGGGACAGAGATCTCTGGAAACACCATATATTTT. Translating it yields CASSQGTEISGNTIYF.

This chain uses TRBV29-1 with TRBJ1-1, with D perhaps TRBD1 (6 bases). The CDR3 totals 15 residues. CDR1 SQVTM and CDR2 ANQGSEA come from the germline V gene. Trimming took 0 bases from V and 1 from J, leaving 12 bases between them. As DNA, the CDR3 is TGCAGCGTTGAAGAGTTGGGGGCCAAGAACACTGAAGCTTTCTTT. Its translation: CSVEELGAKNTEAFF.

This clone came up many times. This sequence joins TRBV27 and TRBJ1-2; TRBD1 matches at 10 bases. V shed 3 bases, J shed 7 bases, and the junction held 2 bases outside the gene matches. This CDR3 comprises 13 residues. The germline V gene encodes CDR1 MNHEY and CDR2 SMNVEV (reference sequence). CDR3 region: CASSFGQGGGYTF. The CDR3 DNA follows: TGTGCCAGCAGTTTCGGACAGGGGGGTGGCTACACCTTC.

The rearrangement uses TRBV6-5 and TRBJ2-2; TRBD1 matches 9 bases. Germline V gene data show CDR1 as MNHEY and CDR2 as SVGAGI. The CDR3 contains 15 residues. Trimming at V came to 7 bases and at J to 7 bases, leaving 10 bases not matched to a gene. Here the CDR3 DNA reads TGTGCCAGCAAACTCGACAGGGGGAATGTCGGGGAGCTGTTTTTT. Translation: CASKLDRGNVGELFF.

The DNA of the CDR3 is TGCGCCAGCAGCTTGGAACCTACAGGGGACTATGGCTACACCTTC. This sequence encodes CASSLEPTGDYGYTF. This chain connects TRBV5-1 to TRBJ1-2; 7 nucleotides align to TRBD1. The CDR3 is 15 amino acids. Germline V gene data show CDR1 as SGHRS and CDR2 as YFSETQ. The junction had 5 bases not matched to a gene; V was cut back by 0 bases and J by 3 bases.

The gene calls are TRBV5-1 and TRBJ1-1; no reliable D call. The CDR3 consists of 16 residues. Trimming shortened V by 0 bases and J by 4 bases, and 16 bases separated the two germline ends. Looked up from germline, CDR1 is SGHRS and CDR2 is YFSETQ. This CDR3 reads CASSLDGFQWATEAFF. The CDR3 bases are TGCGCCAGCAGCTTGGATGGCTTCCAATGGGCCACTGAAGCTTTCTTT.

The chain recombines TRBV6-6 with TRBJ1-5; 7 bases match TRBD1. Germline lookup yields CDR1 MNHNY and CDR2 SVGAGI (reference sequence). Unmatched junction bases numbered 5, after V lost 6 bases and J lost 0 bases. The CDR3 extends over 15 amino acids. In DNA, the CDR3 is TGTGCCAGCAGCCCGGACAGGCTTAGCAATCAGCCCCAGCATTTT. Residues: CASSPDRLSNQPQHF.

The sample holds a few counts of this clone. J is TRBJ2-2 and V is TRBV5-1; TRBD2 matches 8 bases. CDR3 length equals 17 residues. V was clipped by 0 bases and J by 6 bases; unmatched bases: 10. The germline V gene has CDR1 SGHRS and CDR2 YFSETQ. The chain's CDR3 is CASSLAESGGGAGELFF. The CDR3 coding sequence is TGCGCCAGCAGCTTGGCCGAAAGCGGGGGAGGCGCCGGGGAGCTGTTTTTT.

V and J are TRBV5-4 and TRBJ1-2, with 11 nucleotides matching TRBD1. V lost 5 bases, J lost 4 bases, and 10 bases stayed unmatched. This CDR3 spans 16 amino acids. Germline lookup yields CDR1 SGHNT and CDR2 YYREEE (reference sequence). For the CDR3, the DNA is TGTGCCAGCAGTTGGGCCGGACAGGGGGCTAGCTATGGCTACACCTTC. It specifies CASSWAGQGASYGYTF.

This chain joins TRBV6-5 and TRBJ1-1; a weak D match, TRBD1 (6 bases). The CDR3 has 11 residues. CDR1 and CDR2 from the germline V gene are MNHEY and SVGAGI. V gave up 9 bases and J gave up 3 bases, with 8 bases separating them. The CDR3 sequence: CASQGYTEAFF. CDR3 nucleotides: TGTGCCAGTCAGGGGTACACTGAAGCTTTCTTT.

This clone appeared once. The chain joins TRBV18 to TRBJ1-4, with a possible D match to TRBD1 (6 bases). Germline V gene lookup returns CDR1 KGHSH and CDR2 LQKENI. CDR3 size: 15 residues. Deletions cut 6 bases from V and 7 bases from J, with 18 bases between. The CDR3 nucleotides read TGTGCCAGCTCGCCAAGGGGGGGCTTGGGTGAAAAACTGTTTTTT. Its protein product is CASSPRGGLGEKLFF. The entire variable domain, with the rest obtained from reference TRBV18 and TRBJ1-4, is as follows: NAGVMQNPRHLVRRRGQEARLRCSPMKGHSHVYWYRQLPEEGLKFMVYLQKENIIDESGMPKERFSAEFPKEGPSILRIQQVVRGDSAAYFCASSPRGGLGEKLFFGSGTQLSVL.

This chain links TRBV19 with TRBJ1-1; 8 bases match TRBD1. The CDR3 has 15 amino acids. The V gene end was trimmed by 7 bases and the J gene end by 1 base; junction bases not matched to a gene: 8. In germline, CDR1 is LNHDA, CDR2 SQIVND (reference sequence). In DNA, the CDR3 is TGTGCCAGTAATCATCTCGGACAGGGGAACACTGAAGCTTTCTTT. It codes for CASNHLGQGNTEAFF. Variable domain in full (rest from reference TRBV19 and TRBJ1-1): DGGITQSPKYLFRKEGQNVTLSCEQNLNHDAMYWYRQDPGQGLRLIYYSQIVNDFQKGDIAEGYSVSREKKESFPLTVTSAQKNPTAFYLCASNHLGQGNTEAFFGQGTRLTVV.

The chain is built from TRBV19 and TRBJ1-6, with D perhaps TRBD1 (6 bases). Trimming removed 3 bases from V and 0 bases from J, with 12 bases in between. The CDR3 totals 17 residues. Germline V lookup: CDR1 LNHDA, CDR2 SQIVND (reference sequence). The CDR3 DNA follows: TGTGCCAGTAGTATCGGACAGAGTGGCTCCTATAATTCACCCCTCCACTTT. This encodes CASSIGQSGSYNSPLHF.

The V and J genes are TRBV7-9 and TRBJ1-2, with D possibly being TRBD1 (5 bases). This CDR3 has 14 residues. Between the trimmed V and J ends, which lost 0 bases and 7 bases, there was a span of 12 bases. CDR1 is SEHNR, CDR2 FQNEAQ, per germline (reference sequence). The CDR3 sequence is CASSLAQGQSGYTF. The CDR3, as DNA: TGTGCCAGCAGCTTAGCTCAGGGCCAATCTGGCTACACCTTC. Full variable domain (missing parts from reference TRBV7-9 and TRBJ1-2): DTGVSQNPRHKITKRGQNVTFRCDPISEHNRLYWYRQTLGQGPEFLTYFQNEAQLEKSRLLSDRFSAERPKGSFSTLEIQRTEQGDSAMYLCASSLAQGQSGYTFGSGTRLTVV.

In its sample, this clone was seen many times. V usage is TRBV7-2 and J usage is TRBJ2-1, with D possibly TRBD2 on 5 matching bases. CDR3 length: 17 amino acids. From germline, CDR1 is SGHTA and CDR2 FQGNSA. Trimming pared 4 bases from V and 0 bases from J, leaving 16 bases between. This chain's CDR3 is CASSSTAPGFSYNEQFF. The CDR3 DNA follows: TGTGCCAGCAGCTCTACCGCCCCGGGGTTCTCCTACAATGAGCAGTTCTTC.

This chain joins TRBV18 and TRBJ2-7, with 12 bases identical to TRBD2. The V gene's germline CDR1 is KGHSH and CDR2 LQKENI. Unmatched junction bases numbered 5, after V lost 2 bases and J lost 6 bases. The CDR3 contains 15 residues. CDR3 sequence (DNA): TGTGCCAGCTCACCAGGGGAGACTAGCGGGGGCGAGCAGTACTTC. This translates into CASSPGETSGGEQYF.

V is TRBV4-3 and J is TRBJ2-3, with TRBD2 as a possible D gene (5 bases). Germline CDR1 reads LGHNA; CDR2 reads YSLEER. Deletions cut 0 bases from V and 2 bases from J, with 9 bases between. This CDR3 region has 15 residues. The CDR3 nucleotides read TGCGCCAGCAGCCAAGATCGCGGGTCCACAGATACGCAGTATTTT. It encodes CASSQDRGSTDTQYF.